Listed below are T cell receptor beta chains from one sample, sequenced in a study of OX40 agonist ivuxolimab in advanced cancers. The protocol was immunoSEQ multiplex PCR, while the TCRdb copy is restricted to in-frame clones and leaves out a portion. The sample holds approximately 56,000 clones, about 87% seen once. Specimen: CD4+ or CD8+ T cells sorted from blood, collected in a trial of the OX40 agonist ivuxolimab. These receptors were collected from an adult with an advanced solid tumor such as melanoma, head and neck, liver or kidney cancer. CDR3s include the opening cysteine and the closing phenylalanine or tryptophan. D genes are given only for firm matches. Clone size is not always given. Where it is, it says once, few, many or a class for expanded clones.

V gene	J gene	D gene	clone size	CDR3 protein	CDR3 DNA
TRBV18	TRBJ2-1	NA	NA	CASSRGSNNEQFF	TGTGCCAGCTCTCGAGGCTCGAACAATGAGCAGTTCTTC
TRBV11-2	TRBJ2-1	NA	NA	CASSLSRAYNEQFF	TGTGCCAGCAGCTTATCCAGAGCCTACAATGAGCAGTTCTTC
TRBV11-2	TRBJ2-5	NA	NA	CASSLSPLETQYF	TGTGCCAGCAGCTTATCACCTTTAGAGACCCAGTACTTC
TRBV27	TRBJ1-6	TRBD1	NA	CASRAQGAGSPLHF	TGTGCCAGCAGAGCACAGGGGGCGGGTTCACCCCTCCACTTT
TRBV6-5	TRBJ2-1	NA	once	CASSSWYEQFF	TGTGCCAGCAGTTCCTGGTATGAGCAGTTCTTC
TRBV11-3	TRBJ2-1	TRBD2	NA	CASSISGGRPNEQFF	TGTGCCAGCAGTATTTCGGGGGGGAGGCCAAATGAGCAGTTCTTC
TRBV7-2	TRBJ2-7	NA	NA	CASSPNGAGTYEQYF	TGTGCCAGCAGCCCCAACGGAGCAGGGACCTACGAGCAGTACTTC
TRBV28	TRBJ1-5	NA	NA	CASSFLGDSNQPQHF	TGTGCCAGCAGTTTCCTGGGAGATAGCAATCAGCCCCAGCATTTT
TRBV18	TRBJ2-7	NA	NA	CASSIQGQGEQYF	TGTGCCAGCTCAATACAGGGTCAGGGCGAGCAGTACTTC
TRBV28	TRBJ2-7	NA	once	CASSPPGVGGYEQYF	TGTGCCAGCAGTCCGCCTGGAGTCGGAGGATACGAGCAGTACTTC